The 24 T cell receptor beta chains given below trace back to one sample, sequenced in a study of OX40 agonist ivuxolimab in advanced cancers. To prepare the library, the immunoSEQ multiplex PCR assay was applied. Imported from immuneACCESS, the table was reduced by TCRdb to in-frame sequences with V and J called. These copies leave out some clones; in studies compared against another copy, an unresolved V gene accounts for under half, and the cause of the remainder is not known. For this sample there are approximately 59,000 clones; nearly 85% appear just once. Over 2% of the sample rests with the top ten. This specimen consisted of CD4+ or CD8+ T cells sorted from blood, obtained in a trial of the OX40 agonist ivuxolimab. These receptors all come from an adult with an advanced solid tumor such as melanoma, head and neck, liver or kidney cancer.

The chain couples TRBV2 to TRBJ1-1, with TRBD1 identical over 7 bases. V shed 8 bases, J shed 4 bases, and the junction held 13 bases outside the gene matches. The CDR3 sequence is 15 residues long. Germline assignment: CDR1 SNHLY and CDR2 FYNNEI. CDR3 residues: CASESGTVQFTEAFF. For the CDR3, the DNA is TGTGCCAGCGAGAGTGGGACAGTACAATTCACTGAAGCTTTCTTT.

The V call is TRBV6-6, the J call TRBJ2-7, with 9 positions matching TRBD1. CDR1 and CDR2 (germline): MNHNY, SVGAGI (reference sequence). The CDR3 has 14 amino acids. Losses at the gene ends were 6 bases for V and 4 bases for J; bases not matched to a gene: 7. Written as DNA, the CDR3 is TGTGCCAGCAGCATTCCGGGACAGGGTTACGAGCAGTACTTC. It specifies CASSIPGQGYEQYF.

The chain combines TRBV7-8 with TRBJ2-2, with D perhaps matching TRBD2 (6 bases). The V end lost 1 base, the J end lost 7 bases, and 13 bases lay between the germline ends. Germline V gives CDR1 SGHVS, CDR2 FQNEAQ. The CDR3 totals 15 residues. CDR3 loop: CASSLGTGSVGELFF. The DNA of the CDR3 is TGTGCCAGCAGCTTAGGAACCGGGAGCGTCGGGGAGCTGTTTTTT.

This chain uses TRBV27 with TRBJ1-5; 9 nucleotides agree with TRBD1. Germline-derived CDR1 and CDR2 are MNHEY and SMNVEV (reference sequence). V shed 5 bases and J 2 bases; nucleotides not matched to a gene: 4. The CDR3 totals 15 residues. This chain's CDR3 is CASSPRDRGNQPQHF. The CDR3 DNA reads as TGTGCCAGCAGTCCCCGGGACAGGGGCAATCAGCCCCAGCATTTT.

This rearrangement joins TRBV10-1 to TRBJ2-3; no reliable D call. Germline values: CDR1 WNHNN, CDR2 SYGVQD (reference sequence). The CDR3 length is 13 residues. V was cut by 7 bases and J by 6 bases, with 14 bases left in between. CDR3 in DNA: TGCGCCAGCAATTCCGGAGTAGACGATACGCAGTATTTT. It is translated as CASNSGVDDTQYF.

V usage is TRBV9 and J usage is TRBJ2-7, with TRBD1 as a possible D gene (6 bases). The CDR3 runs 14 residues. CDR1 SGDLS and CDR2 YYNGEE come from the germline V gene. With 3 bases removed from V and 5 bases from J, the gap between germline ends came to 15 bases. In nucleotides, the CDR3 is TGTGCCAGCAGCGCTCCGGGCAGGGGCCACGAGCAGTACTTC. Its translation: CASSAPGRGHEQYF. The full variable domain, its missing parts supplied by reference TRBV9 and TRBJ2-7, is DSGVTQTPKHLITATGQRVTLRCSPRSGDLSVYWYQQSLDQGLQFLIQYYNGEERAKGNILERFSAQQFPDLHSELNLSSLELGDSALYFCASSAPGRGHEQYFGPGTRLTVT.

This clone came up once. CDR3: CASSLAGSGSSRTDTQYF. The CDR3 region has the DNA TGCGCCAGCAGCTTGGCCGGTAGCGGGAGCTCTCGCACAGATACGCAGTATTTT. V gene TRBV5-1 combines with J gene TRBJ2-3, with 9 bases lining up with TRBD2. The length of the CDR3 is 18 residues. Germline CDR1 reads SGHRS; CDR2 reads YFSETQ. Losses at the gene ends were 0 bases for V and 1 base for J; bases not matched to a gene: 9.

This clone was counted once. The chain links TRBV6-6 to TRBJ2-7; no firm D call. Trimming cost V 8 bases and J 2 bases, with 10 bases left between them. CDR1 is MNHNY, CDR2 SVGAGI, per germline (reference sequence). The CDR3 runs 12 residues. The CDR3 DNA follows: TGTGCCAGCTCTGTTAGGGCCTACGAGCAGTACTTC. It encodes CASSVRAYEQYF.

The gene calls are TRBV7-9 and TRBJ2-5; 10 nucleotides agree with TRBD2. J gave up 2 bases and V 5 bases, and 5 bases lay outside the gene matches. The CDR3 is 15 amino acids. CDR1 and CDR2 from the germline V gene are SEHNR and FQNEAQ (reference sequence). The CDR3, as DNA: TGTGCCAGCAGCGCGCTAGCGGGGGTTCAAGAGACCCAGTACTTC. This gives the protein CASSALAGVQETQYF.

The chain has TRBV7-2 and TRBJ2-7, with D unresolved. The CDR3 extends over 15 amino acids. The V and J ends lost 5 bases and 2 bases respectively, with 16 bases between them. Germline CDR1 is SGHTA and CDR2 is FQGNSA. The CDR3 region has the DNA TGTGCCAGCAGCACCCAGATTGGGGTAACCTACGAGCAGTACTTC. This encodes CASSTQIGVTYEQYF.

The J gene is TRBJ1-5, the V gene TRBV28; D is undetermined. The CDR3 is made up of 12 amino acids. Trimming cost V 3 bases and J 9 bases, with 9 bases left between them. Germline values: CDR1 MDHEN, CDR2 SYDVKM. CDR3 loop: CASSFRQRPQHF. The CDR3 DNA reads TGTGCCAGCAGTTTTCGGCAGCGGCCCCAGCATTTT.

V is TRBV7-6 and J is TRBJ2-5; no firm D call. V shed 1 base and J shed 1 base, with 7 bases lying between them. The CDR3 loop spans 14 amino acids. Germline assignment: CDR1 SGHVS and CDR2 FNYEAQ. The CDR3, as DNA: TGTGCCAGCAGCTTAGGAGGACCCCAAGAGACCCAGTACTTC. This encodes CASSLGGPQETQYF.

This chain joins TRBV11-3 and TRBJ2-5, with D unclear. The CDR3 totals 13 residues. V was cut by 3 bases and J by 2 bases, with 7 bases left in between. From germline, CDR1 is SGHNT and CDR2 YENEEA. This chain's CDR3 is CASSFGPQETQYF. CDR3 sequence (DNA): TGTGCCAGCAGCTTCGGACCTCAAGAGACCCAGTACTTC. Together with reference TRBV11-3 and TRBJ2-5, the CDR3 gives the full variable domain: EAGVVQSPRYKIIEKKQPVAFWCNPISGHNTLYWYLQNLGQGPELLIRYENEEAVDDSQLPKDRFSAERLKGVDSTLKIQPAELGDSAVYLCASSFGPQETQYFGPGTRLLVL.

The gene calls are TRBV19 and TRBJ1-1, with D perhaps matching TRBD1 (6 bases). This CDR3 has 14 residues. Trimming cost V 2 bases and J 1 base, with 8 bases left between them. CDR1 is LNHDA and CDR2 is SQIVND in the germline V gene (reference sequence). The CDR3 loop reads CASSIIQGNTEAFF. CDR3 bases: TGTGCCAGTAGTATAATACAGGGGAACACTGAAGCTTTCTTT. The whole variable domain, remainder taken from reference TRBV19 and TRBJ1-1, is DGGITQSPKYLFRKEGQNVTLSCEQNLNHDAMYWYRQDPGQGLRLIYYSQIVNDFQKGDIAEGYSVSREKKESFPLTVTSAQKNPTAFYLCASSIIQGNTEAFFGQGTRLTVV.

This clone is a singleton in its sample. The chain links TRBV2 to TRBJ2-5, with TRBD1 matching 7 bases. Germline loops: CDR1 SNHLY, CDR2 FYNNEI. This CDR3 comprises 15 residues. The V and J ends lost 6 bases and 2 bases, in that order; junction bases with no gene match: 9. CDR3: CASSDPLGQQETQYF. For the CDR3, the DNA is TGTGCCAGCAGCGATCCATTGGGACAGCAAGAGACCCAGTACTTC.

This clone was detected a few times. The chain uses TRBV11-2 and TRBJ2-7; D ambiguous. CDR3 length: 12 residues. The germline V gene encodes CDR1 SGHAT and CDR2 FQNNGV. Trimming left V 5 bases short and J 0 bases short, with 5 bases between. The CDR3 nucleotides are TGTGCCAGCAGCCCCATCTCCTACGAGCAGTACTTC. This encodes CASSPISYEQYF.

The rearrangement joins TRBV10-3 to TRBJ2-5; D unclear. V lost 5 bases and J 5 bases, leaving 18 bases between the germline ends. Germline V gene data show CDR1 as ENHRY and CDR2 as SYGVKD. CDR3 length equals 15 residues. As DNA, the CDR3 is TGTGCCATCAGTCGCCGGAGCTACCAAAGCGAGACCCAGTACTTC. It translates to CAISRRSYQSETQYF.

The chain combines TRBV27 with TRBJ2-3; D call uncertain. The V gene lost 6 bases and the J gene lost 0 bases, with 4 bases spanning the gap. Per the germline V gene, CDR1 is MNHEY and CDR2 is SMNVEV (reference sequence). This CDR3 has 12 residues. Here the CDR3 DNA reads TGTGCCAGCAGGGTCAGCACAGATACGCAGTATTTT. Translating gives CASRVSTDTQYF.

DNA for the CDR3: TGTGCCAGCAGTTACGGGGGGGACACTGAAGCTTTCTTT. Encoded protein: CASSYGGDTEAFF. The chain employs TRBV6-6 and TRBJ1-1; D possibly corresponds to TRBD1 (5 bases). V shed 2 bases and J shed 3 bases, with 7 bases lying between them. The germline gives CDR1 MNHNY, CDR2 SVGAGI (reference sequence). The CDR3 is made up of 13 amino acids.

This rearrangement joins TRBV4-1 to TRBJ2-3, with 10 bases lining up with TRBD2. Germline V gene data show CDR1 as MGHRA and CDR2 as YSYEKL. Trimming took 4 bases from V and 0 from J; bases not matched to a gene: 10. The CDR3 runs to 18 residues. In DNA form, the CDR3 reads TGCGCCAGCAGCCCCGGCGGAGCTAGCGGGGGAAGCACAGATACGCAGTATTTT. It yields the protein CASSPGGASGGSTDTQYF.

V is TRBV11-2 and J is TRBJ2-2; D is unclear. The V end lost 5 bases, the J end lost 6 bases, and 13 bases lay between the germline ends. This CDR3 contains 14 residues. From germline, CDR1 is SGHAT and CDR2 FQNNGV. The chain's CDR3 is CASSPRMGAGELFF. The CDR3 DNA reads as TGTGCCAGCAGCCCCCGTATGGGCGCCGGGGAGCTGTTTTTT.

The rearrangement joins TRBV6-6 to TRBJ2-7; 13 bases agree with TRBD2. The CDR3 has 15 amino acids. With 5 bases clipped from V and 4 bases from J, the junction kept 5 bases outside the gene matches. The germline CDR1 and CDR2 sequences are MNHNY and SVGAGI (reference sequence). The CDR3 loop reads CASSRLAGGLYEQYF. CDR3 bases: TGTGCCAGCAGTCGACTAGCGGGAGGTTTATACGAGCAGTACTTC.

The genes are TRBV5-1 and TRBJ1-1; D unclear. The germline V gene has CDR1 SGHRS and CDR2 YFSETQ. Trimming removed 5 bases at V and 2 bases at J, with 10 bases between. The CDR3 extends over 13 amino acids. CDR3 amino acids: CASSLLDNTEAFF. CDR3 DNA: TGCGCCAGCAGTCTTCTAGATAACACTGAAGCTTTCTTT. Full variable domain (outside the CDR3, taken from reference TRBV5-1 and TRBJ1-1): KAGVTQTPRYLIKTRGQQVTLSCSPISGHRSVSWYQQTPGQGLQFLFEYFSETQRNKGNFPGRFSGRQFSNSRSEMNVSTLELGDSALYLCASSLLDNTEAFFGQGTRLTVV.

This rearrangement joins TRBV14 to TRBJ2-5; a possible D gene is TRBD2 (6 bases). The CDR3 sequence is 15 residues long. Germline V gene lookup returns CDR1 SGHDN and CDR2 FVKESK. V was trimmed by 1 base and J by 5 bases, leaving 14 bases between them. The chain's CDR3 is CASSQGLDRTETQYF. CDR3 nucleotides: TGTGCCAGCAGCCAAGGACTAGATAGGACGGAGACCCAGTACTTC.